The next 3 T cell receptor beta chains were all read from a single sample in a study of control samples from healthy donors and cancer patients. The data were produced by immunoSEQ multiplex PCR, yet TCRdb's version contains in-frame clones alone and is incomplete. Here the sample spans fewer than 25,000 clones, more than 75% being singletons. Sequencing was done on a sample of PBMCs. Source of these receptors: a woman between 55 and 75 years old with head and neck cancer.

V and J are TRBV7-9 and TRBJ2-1, with 7 bases lining up with TRBD1. The CDR3 runs 15 residues. V dropped 4 bases and J dropped 3; count of bases not matched to a gene: 6. Germline V gives CDR1 SEHNR, CDR2 FQNEAQ (reference sequence). In DNA, the CDR3 is TGTGCCAGCAGCTCGACAGGGATGGTCTACAATGAGCAGTTCTTC. Its translation: CASSSTGMVYNEQFF.

The chain uses TRBV5-1 and TRBJ1-1, with unresolved D. The V end was cut by 0 bases, the J end by 0 bases, with 12 bases between. The CDR3 has 16 amino acids. Germline CDR1 is SGHRS and CDR2 is YFSETQ. CDR3: CASSLDSRRVNTEAFF. CDR3 nucleotides: TGCGCCAGCAGCTTGGACTCGAGGCGAGTGAACACTGAAGCTTTCTTT.

The gene calls are TRBV28 and TRBJ1-2, with 8 bases that match TRBD1. V lost 6 bases, J lost 6 bases, and 15 bases stayed unmatched. The CDR3 sequence is 16 residues long. From germline, CDR1 is MDHEN and CDR2 SYDVKM. The CDR3 sequence: CASSNQGTGVGHGYTF. The CDR3 coding sequence is TGTGCCAGCAGCAATCAAGGGACAGGTGTCGGGCATGGCTACACCTTC.